This passage covers 29 T cell receptor beta chains from one sample sequenced in a study of shared clonotypes between healthy human individuals. Profiling relied on immunoSEQ multiplex PCR, and the TCRdb table lists in-frame clones only, not all of them. The sample yields about 1.1 million clones, 70% to 80% seen once. The specimen was memory CD4+ T cells from PBMCs. Subset denoted: CD45RA-negative fraction. The receptors originated from a man younger than 35 in good health. Some clones in this sample may be carry-over from other donors' samples.

The sample holds a few counts of this clone. This chain joins TRBV5-6 and TRBJ2-3; TRBD1 matches 8 bases. There are 15 residues in the CDR3. J was trimmed by 0 bases and V by 4 bases; bases with no gene match: 4. Germline V lookup: CDR1 SGHDT, CDR2 YYEEEE. CDR3 loop: CASSLWTGSTDTQYF. The CDR3 region has the DNA TGTGCCAGCAGCCTGTGGACAGGGAGCACAGATACGCAGTATTTT.

The chain links TRBV2 to TRBJ1-1; unclear D gene. The CDR3 contains 13 residues. V was cut by 2 bases and J by 10 bases, with 14 bases left in between. Germline CDR1 SNHLY, CDR2 FYNNEI. CDR3 DNA: TGTGCCAGCAGTGAAAGCGTCGGTTCAGTAGCTTTCTTT. This codes for CASSESVGSVAFF.

This clone was observed a handful of times. This chain uses TRBV18 with TRBJ2-3; a possible D gene is TRBD1 (5 bases). V gave up 3 bases and J gave up 4 bases, with 17 bases separating them. This CDR3 comprises 16 residues. Germline CDR1 reads KGHSH; CDR2 reads LQKENI. CDR3 sequence (DNA): TGTGCCAGCTCACCCCCTGCGCCCAGGGCCGCAGATACGCAGTATTTT. Residues: CASSPPAPRAADTQYF. Full variable domain (rest looked up from reference TRBV18 and TRBJ2-3): NAGVMQNPRHLVRRRGQEARLRCSPMKGHSHVYWYRQLPEEGLKFMVYLQKENIIDESGMPKERFSAEFPKEGPSILRIQQVVRGDSAAYFCASSPPAPRAADTQYFGPGTRLTVL.

V gene TRBV10-3 combines with J gene TRBJ2-5, with no clear D. The CDR3 contains 13 residues. Trimming cost V 1 base and J 4 bases, with 7 bases left between them. Germline V gives CDR1 ENHRY, CDR2 SYGVKD. CDR3 nucleotide sequence: TGTGCCATCAGTGAGTTGCCAGGAGAGACCCAGTACTTC. Translating gives CAISELPGETQYF.

The chain joins TRBV7-3 to TRBJ2-1; 7 nucleotides line up with TRBD2. The germline CDR1 and CDR2 sequences are SGHTA and FQGTGA. Losses at the gene ends were 6 bases for V and 8 bases for J; bases not matched to a gene: 13. CDR3 length: 15 amino acids. The CDR3 region is CASRSSGKLADEQFF. CDR3 nucleotide sequence: TGTGCCAGCAGGTCGAGCGGGAAATTGGCGGATGAGCAGTTCTTC.

The chain recombines TRBV2 with TRBJ2-7; tentatively, D is TRBD1 (7 bases). The V end lost 10 bases, the J end lost 6 bases, and 25 bases lay between the germline ends. Germline values: CDR1 SNHLY, CDR2 FYNNEI. CDR3 size: 15 residues. The DNA for the CDR3 is TGTGCCATTGCCCACCCACGGAGACAGGGACTCGAGCAGTACTTC. Translated, it gives CAIAHPRRQGLEQYF.

V and J are TRBV28 and TRBJ1-1, with TRBD1 identical over 9 bases. Germline V gene data show CDR1 as MDHEN and CDR2 as SYDVKM. The CDR3 spans 15 residues. The trim removed 6 bases at V and 11 bases at J, leaving 16 bases unmatched. The CDR3 is CASRGVGTGSFWAFF. The CDR3 region has the DNA TGTGCCAGCAGGGGGGTGGGGACAGGGAGCTTTTGGGCTTTCTTT.

This chain uses TRBV7-3 with TRBJ2-1, with TRBD2 matching over 7 bases. The germline V gene encodes CDR1 SGHTA and CDR2 FQGTGA. Trimming took 7 bases from V and 7 from J; bases not matched to a gene: 13. There are 15 residues in the CDR3. The CDR3 sequence is CASTRGEGGVNEQFF. CDR3 DNA sequence: TGTGCCAGCACCCGAGGGGAGGGCGGGGTGAATGAGCAGTTCTTC.

The chain links TRBV6-1 to TRBJ2-4; a weak D match, TRBD1 (6 bases). The closer fit of TRBJ2-1 to the DNA end suggests the J call may be wrong. Germline CDR1 is MNHNS and CDR2 is SASEGT. The CDR3 totals 15 residues. CDR3 sequence reads: CASSVRTETYNEQFF. CDR3 coding DNA: TGTGCCAGCAGTGTAAGGACAGAGACCTACAATGAGCAGTTCTTC.

This clone was seen just once. V gene TRBV11-3 combines with J gene TRBJ1-2; TRBD1 is a possible D gene (5 bases). This CDR3 spans 12 amino acids. The V and J ends lost 5 bases and 2 bases respectively, with 6 bases between them. The germline gives CDR1 SGHNT, CDR2 YENEEA. The CDR3 region has the DNA TGTGCCAGCAGCCAGGGAAACTATGGCTACACCTTC. Translation gives CASSQGNYGYTF.

The chain links TRBV6-5 to TRBJ1-5, with D perhaps TRBD1 (6 bases). V lost 6 bases to trimming and J lost 2 bases, with 14 bases between them. CDR3 length equals 15 residues. Germline V gene lookup returns CDR1 MNHEY and CDR2 SVGAGI. The CDR3 DNA follows: TGTGCCAGCAGACCAACAGGGAGTGGCAATCAGCCCCAGCATTTT. Translating it yields CASRPTGSGNQPQHF.

In this sample, this clone turned up once. V is TRBV19 and J is TRBJ1-4; D unresolved. There are 15 residues in the CDR3. V was trimmed by 3 bases and J by 5 bases, leaving 13 bases between them. Germline-derived CDR1 and CDR2 are LNHDA and SQIVND (reference sequence). Here the CDR3 DNA reads TGTGCCAGTAGTATTATGGGGAAAGGGAATGAAAAACTGTTTTTT. It encodes CASSIMGKGNEKLFF.

Details on this clone: Mismatch with germline at one junction end may stem from a read error. The chain employs TRBV5-6 and TRBJ2-7; unclear D gene. This CDR3 is built from 15 residues. CDR1 and CDR2 from the germline V gene are SGHDT and YYEEEE. CDR3: CSSSLAPSWVYEQYF. CDR3 nucleotide sequence: TGTTCCAGCAGCTTGGCGCCTAGTTGGGTCTATGAGCAGTACTTC.

This rearrangement joins TRBV29-1 to TRBJ2-7; a possible D gene is TRBD2 (5 bases). With 6 bases removed from V and 6 bases from J, the gap between germline ends came to 12 bases. CDR1 is SQVTM, CDR2 ANQGSEA, per germline. The CDR3 runs to 11 residues. The CDR3 here is CSVRTGIEQYF. CDR3 DNA sequence: TGCAGCGTCCGGACTGGGATCGAGCAGTACTTC.

This clone was seen just once. The chain combines TRBV5-6 with TRBJ2-5, with 7 bases fitting TRBD2. CDR1 SGHDT and CDR2 YYEEEE come from the germline V gene. The CDR3 spans 13 residues. V shed 0 bases and J 11 bases; nucleotides not matched to a gene: 7. In DNA, the CDR3 is TGTGCCAGCAGCTTGGCGGCCCGGGGGGAGCAGTACTTC. This codes for CASSLAARGEQYF.

This clone was detected once. The chain employs TRBV7-9 and TRBJ1-5, with D possibly matching TRBD1 (5 bases). There are 14 residues in the CDR3. V lost 4 bases and J lost 3, with 10 bases in between. CDR1 is SEHNR, CDR2 FQNEAQ, per germline (reference sequence). CDR3 bases: TGTGCCAGCAGCTCCAGGGATCCCAATCAGCCCCAGCATTTT. Protein product: CASSSRDPNQPQHF.

This chain joins TRBV4-1 and TRBJ1-2; 7 bases line up with TRBD1. J gave up 4 bases and V 4 bases, and 12 bases lay outside the gene matches. This CDR3 is built from 16 residues. Germline-derived CDR1 and CDR2 are MGHRA and YSYEKL. Written as DNA, the CDR3 is TGCGCCAGCAGCCTTGGAGGGGGCGCGCGTGCCTATGGCTACACCTTC. Translated: CASSLGGGARAYGYTF.

The V call is TRBV7-8, the J call TRBJ1-5; perhaps TRBD1 as D (5 bases). Between the trimmed V and J ends, which lost 5 bases and 14 bases, there was a span of 13 bases. Germline CDR1 reads SGHVS; CDR2 reads FQNEAQ. This CDR3 contains 11 residues. CDR3 DNA: TGTGCCAGCAGCCCAGGGACGGACAAGCATTTT. It is translated as CASSPGTDKHF.

This clone was recorded a few times. The chain employs TRBV29-1 and TRBJ1-1; D might be TRBD1 (6 bases). Per germline, CDR1 SQVTM and CDR2 ANQGSEA. V lost 7 bases, J lost 5 bases, and 14 bases lay in between. This CDR3 has 12 residues. The CDR3 sequence is CSDQRGRTEAFF. In DNA, the CDR3 is TGCAGCGATCAACGGGGGCGGACTGAAGCTTTCTTT.

This clone was picked up many times. The V gene is TRBV29-1, the J gene TRBJ2-1; 8 bases fit TRBD2. The CDR3 is made up of 15 amino acids. CDR1 is SQVTM and CDR2 is ANQGSEA in the germline V gene. V shed 1 base and J 3 bases; nucleotides not matched to a gene: 5. The CDR3 loop is CSVEGTGTSYNEQFF. CDR3 DNA: TGCAGCGTTGAAGGAACAGGGACTAGCTACAATGAGCAGTTCTTC.

V and J are TRBV6-5 and TRBJ2-7, with 7 bases aligning to TRBD2. The V gene's germline CDR1 is MNHEY and CDR2 SVGAGI. CDR3 length: 15 amino acids. Germline trimming cut 5 bases from V and 2 bases from J; bases unmatched to any gene: 9. In DNA, the CDR3 is TGTGCCAGCAGTAGACCCGGGACTAAAACCTACGAGCAGTACTTC. It specifies CASSRPGTKTYEQYF.

This rearrangement joins TRBV4-1 to TRBJ2-3; the D is unclear. The length of the CDR3 is 16 residues. Trimming took 0 bases from V and 1 from J, leaving 11 bases between them. Germline CDR1 reads MGHRA; CDR2 reads YSYEKL. CDR3 nucleotides: TGCGCCAGCAGCCAAGACTGGTCACTTCGCACAGATACGCAGTATTTT. It codes for CASSQDWSLRTDTQYF.

This clone has a handful of counts. The gene calls are TRBV10-3 and TRBJ2-3; D is possibly TRBD2 (6 bases). The CDR3 runs 14 residues. Trimming took off 7 bases at V and 2 bases at J, with 13 bases between the two ends. CDR1 ENHRY and CDR2 SYGVKD come from the germline V gene. The DNA for the CDR3 is TGTGCCATCAAACTAGCAGATTCCACAGATACGCAGTATTTT. Amino acids: CAIKLADSTDTQYF.

V usage is TRBV6-1 and J usage is TRBJ2-1; 12 bases are shared with TRBD2. V gave up 5 bases and J gave up 13 bases; unmatched junction bases: 12. Germline V lookup: CDR1 MNHNS, CDR2 SASEGT. The CDR3 totals 15 residues. CDR3 in amino acids: CASSKELAGGPRQFF. The CDR3 region has the DNA TGTGCCAGCAGTAAGGAGCTAGCGGGAGGGCCGCGACAGTTCTTC.

The V gene is TRBV2, the J gene TRBJ2-5; D is possibly TRBD1 (6 bases). The CDR3 length is 12 residues. Per the germline V gene, CDR1 is SNHLY and CDR2 is FYNNEI. Trimming removed 4 bases from V and 4 bases from J, with 7 bases in between. CDR3 DNA: TGTGCCAGCAGTGGGGGGCTAGAGACCCAGTACTTC. Translating gives CASSGGLETQYF.

Worth noting for this clone: This may stem from a read error, because a much larger clone lies one nucleotide away. V is TRBV27 and J is TRBJ1-2; 7 nucleotides match TRBD1. V gave up 2 bases and J gave up 4 bases; unmatched junction bases: 7. The CDR3 extends over 15 amino acids. The V gene's germline CDR1 is MNHEY and CDR2 SMNVEV (reference sequence). Written as DNA, the CDR3 is TGTGCCAGCAGTTTAACCGGGGACAGTTGCTATGGCTACACCTTC. Encoded protein: CASSLTGDSCYGYTF.

This clone was observed a handful of times. V and J are TRBV10-3 and TRBJ1-2; no clear D. Germline CDR1 and CDR2: ENHRY and SYGVKD. V was clipped by 0 bases and J by 4 bases, with 12 bases between them. The CDR3 runs to 15 residues. The CDR3 protein is CAISESTTSGYGYTF. The CDR3 coding sequence is TGTGCCATCAGTGAGTCAACTACGAGTGGCTATGGCTACACCTTC.

This clone was seen only once. V is TRBV19 and J is TRBJ1-1; TRBD1 might be the D (5 bases). This CDR3 spans 15 amino acids. V was pared by 3 bases and J by 5 bases, with 16 bases between. Per germline, CDR1 LNHDA and CDR2 SQIVND (reference sequence). CDR3 amino acids: CASSIGDRVRTEAFF. In DNA form, the CDR3 reads TGTGCCAGTAGTATTGGGGACCGGGTGAGGACTGAAGCTTTCTTT. The full variable domain, completed using reference TRBV19 and TRBJ1-1, is DGGITQSPKYLFRKEGQNVTLSCEQNLNHDAMYWYRQDPGQGLRLIYYSQIVNDFQKGDIAEGYSVSREKKESFPLTVTSAQKNPTAFYLCASSIGDRVRTEAFFGQGTRLTVV.

The J gene is TRBJ1-1, the V gene TRBV5-1; D not certain. This CDR3 region has 14 residues. Trimming shortened V by 4 bases and J by 3 bases, and 13 bases separated the two germline ends. Per the germline V gene, CDR1 is SGHRS and CDR2 is YFSETQ. CDR3 in DNA: TGCGCCAGCAGCCTAAAAGCGGACTACACTGAAGCTTTCTTT. Its protein is CASSLKADYTEAFF.